Following are 8 T cell receptor beta chains from one sample sequenced in a study of radiotherapy plus CTLA-4 blockade in lung cancer. Generated by immunoSEQ multiplex PCR, the TCRdb table keeps only in-frame clones and is missing some. This table has some 71,000 clones, about 72% appearing once. This material consisted of peripheral blood, taken from a patient treated with radiotherapy plus ipilimumab. These receptors were taken from a human donor with non-small cell lung cancer whose response to radiotherapy plus ipilimumab could not be evaluated. Some clones in this sample may be carry-over from other donors' samples.

This rearrangement joins TRBV9 to TRBJ2-1, with 10 bases aligning to TRBD2. The CDR3 sequence is 16 residues long. The germline V gene encodes CDR1 SGDLS and CDR2 YYNGEE. V lost 1 base to trimming and J lost 6 bases; unmatched junction nucleotides: 7. The CDR3 nucleotides are TGTGCCAGCAGCGTATTGAGCGGGGGGGCCCTCAATGAGCAGTTCTTC. Its protein product is CASSVLSGGALNEQFF.

V and J are TRBV27 and TRBJ1-3; 8 bases are a match to TRBD1. The trim removed 6 bases at V and 2 bases at J, leaving 6 bases unmatched. The CDR3 is 15 amino acids. Germline V gene data show CDR1 as MNHEY and CDR2 as SMNVEV (reference sequence). The CDR3 region is CASRPQGATGNTIYF. The DNA of the CDR3 is TGTGCCAGCAGGCCTCAGGGGGCCACTGGAAACACCATATATTTT.

The rearrangement uses TRBV7-2 and TRBJ1-4; perhaps TRBD1 as D (6 bases). Germline CDR1 SGHTA, CDR2 FQGNSA. The CDR3 totals 14 residues. The V gene lost 1 base and the J gene lost 7 bases, with 10 bases spanning the gap. CDR3 amino acids: CASSLGQGSEKLFF. Written as DNA, the CDR3 is TGTGCCAGCAGCTTAGGGCAGGGGAGTGAAAAACTGTTTTTT.

The rearrangement uses TRBV6-1 and TRBJ2-7, with 9 nucleotides matching TRBD1. The CDR3 length is 12 residues. V lost 7 bases, J lost 6 bases, and 4 bases stayed unmatched. Germline V CDR1 and CDR2: MNHNS, SASEGT. CDR3 sequence (DNA): TGTGCCAGCAAGACAGGGGGGGTCGAGCAGTACTTC. Protein product: CASKTGGVEQYF.

This clone was seen a few times. This chain uses TRBV27 with TRBJ1-2, with 7 bases aligning to TRBD1. With 5 bases clipped from V and 4 bases from J, the junction kept 4 bases outside the gene matches. The CDR3 sequence is 13 residues long. Germline V gene lookup returns CDR1 MNHEY and CDR2 SMNVEV (reference sequence). DNA of the CDR3: TGTGCCAGCAGTCGACAGGGCTCCTATGGCTACACCTTC. Its translation: CASSRQGSYGYTF.

Only a few counts were recorded for this clone. The chain couples TRBV7-9 to TRBJ1-4; 8 bases fit TRBD1. V trimming: 3 bases; J trimming: 7 bases; junction bases outside the gene matches: 4. The CDR3 length is 14 residues. CDR1 and CDR2 from the germline V gene are SEHNR and FQNEAQ (reference sequence). CDR3 region: CASSFDRGSEKLFF. CDR3 in DNA: TGTGCCAGCAGCTTCGACAGGGGAAGTGAAAAACTGTTTTTT.

The chain uses TRBV27 and TRBJ2-3, with TRBD1 matching 8 bases. Trimming at V came to 6 bases and at J to 0 bases, leaving 5 bases not matched to a gene. This CDR3 is built from 15 residues. Germline CDR1 reads MNHEY; CDR2 reads SMNVEV (reference sequence). The CDR3 region is CASRQGVWSTDTQYF. In DNA form, the CDR3 reads TGTGCCAGCAGACAGGGGGTTTGGAGCACAGATACGCAGTATTTT.

The chain has TRBV6-1 and TRBJ1-5; no reliable D call. V lost 6 bases to trimming and J lost 5 bases, with 14 bases between them. CDR1 and CDR2 (germline): MNHNS, SASEGT. The CDR3 runs to 14 residues. This CDR3 reads CASRPRDGDQPQHF. The DNA of the CDR3 is TGTGCCAGCAGGCCCCGAGACGGAGATCAGCCCCAGCATTTT.